Presented here are 25 T cell receptor beta chains from one specimen sequenced in a study of radiotherapy plus CTLA-4 blockade in lung cancer. Here immunoSEQ multiplex PCR was the method, and the copy in TCRdb shows in-frame clones only, minus some. The sample has more than 90,000 clones, about 77% seen once. This specimen was peripheral blood, taken from a patient treated with radiotherapy plus ipilimumab. The receptor set was obtained from a human donor with non-small cell lung cancer who had a partial response to radiotherapy plus ipilimumab.

V usage is TRBV30 and J usage is TRBJ2-7; the match to TRBD1 covers 7 bases. CDR3 length equals 13 residues. The ends lost 2 bases at V and 3 bases at J; junction bases unmatched: 4. The germline V gene has CDR1 GTSNPN and CDR2 SVGIG (reference sequence). The CDR3 nucleotides read TGTGCCTGGAGTAGGTACAGGGGCTACGAGCAGTACGTC. This gives the protein CAWSRYRGYEQYV.

The V and J genes are TRBV5-1 and TRBJ2-5; maybe TRBD2 (5 bases). In germline, CDR1 is SGHRS, CDR2 YFSETQ. The germline V and J ends were trimmed by 1 base and 2 bases, with 12 bases remaining between them. The CDR3 has 15 amino acids. CDR3 in DNA: TGCGCCAGCAGCTTGAGCGGAATTGATCAAGAGACCCAGTACTTC. Its translation is CASSLSGIDQETQYF.

J is TRBJ2-3 and V is TRBV30; D unresolved. The CDR3 loop spans 13 amino acids. The V end was cut by 4 bases, the J end by 5 bases, with 13 bases between. The germline V gene has CDR1 GTSNPN and CDR2 SVGIG (reference sequence). The DNA for the CDR3 is TGTGCCTGGAATAATATAGGAGAAGATACGCAGTATTTT. Its protein product is CAWNNIGEDTQYF.

V gene TRBV5-1 combines with J gene TRBJ2-1; 9 bases align to TRBD1. V trimming: 4 bases; J trimming: 4 bases; junction bases outside the gene matches: 6. This CDR3 is 15 amino acids long. Germline CDR1 reads SGHRS; CDR2 reads YFSETQ. CDR3 sequence: CASSPTGGSYNEQFF. CDR3 sequence (DNA): TGCGCCAGCAGCCCCACAGGGGGCTCTTACAATGAGCAGTTCTTC.

The chain employs TRBV6-1 and TRBJ1-5; 10 bases align to TRBD1. Per germline, CDR1 MNHNS and CDR2 SASEGT. The CDR3 runs to 13 residues. The ends lost 7 bases at V and 8 bases at J; junction bases unmatched: 5. CDR3 region: CASIDRGREPQHF. DNA of the CDR3: TGTGCCAGCATCGACAGGGGGCGTGAGCCCCAGCATTTT.

The chain employs TRBV5-1 and TRBJ2-3; 7 bases map to TRBD1. Germline-derived CDR1 and CDR2 are SGHRS and YFSETQ. The ends lost 4 bases at V and 2 bases at J; junction bases unmatched: 4. The CDR3 length is 14 residues. CDR3 amino acids: CASSHGTDTDTQYF. DNA for the CDR3: TGCGCCAGCAGCCATGGGACAGACACAGATACGCAGTATTTT.

This clone was recorded once. This rearrangement joins TRBV18 to TRBJ2-6; D unclear. From germline, CDR1 is KGHSH and CDR2 LQKENI. V dropped 3 bases and J dropped 2 bases, with 8 bases sitting between them. This CDR3 is 15 amino acids long. CDR3 sequence (DNA): TGTGCCAGCTCACCTTTGTCTCCTGGGGCCAACGTCCTGACTTTC. Its translation: CASSPLSPGANVLTF.

The CDR3 reads CASIETWTSGKGYTGELFF. The DNA of the CDR3 is TGTGCCAGCATAGAGACTTGGACTAGCGGTAAAGGGTACACCGGGGAGCTGTTTTTT. The chain recombines TRBV7-9 with TRBJ2-2; 10 bases fit TRBD2. V lost 7 bases to trimming and J lost 3 bases; unmatched junction nucleotides: 17. The germline gives CDR1 SEHNR, CDR2 FQNEAQ (reference sequence). The CDR3 totals 19 residues.

The CDR3: CASSSELTREDYGYTF. The CDR3 coding sequence is TGCGCCAGCAGCTCTGAACTGACTAGGGAGGACTATGGCTACACCTTC. The chain joins TRBV5-1 to TRBJ1-2; no clear D. The CDR3 is 16 residues long. V was cut by 3 bases and J by 3 bases, with 18 bases left in between. CDR1 and CDR2 (germline): SGHRS, YFSETQ.

The V call is TRBV6-1, the J call TRBJ2-2, with 7 bases lining up with TRBD2. Germline V lookup: CDR1 MNHNS, CDR2 SASEGT. With V trimmed by 2 bases and J by 2 bases, 5 bases remained unmatched. This CDR3 comprises 16 residues. The CDR3 DNA reads as TGTGCCAGCAGTGAACTGGGAGGGTCCAACACCGGGGAGCTGTTTTTT. Translated: CASSELGGSNTGELFF.

This clone was recorded only once. Mismatch with germline at one junction end may stem from a read error. V and J are TRBV7-8 and TRBJ2-2; 10 bases align to TRBD2. Germline V gene lookup returns CDR1 SGHVS and CDR2 FQNEAQ. The CDR3 is 15 amino acids. CDR3 loop: CASSVAGGRPGELFF. CDR3 in DNA: TGTGCCAGCAGCGTAGCGGGAGGCCGTCCCGGGGAGCTGTTTTTT.

The V call is TRBV14, the J call TRBJ2-3; D not certain. Germline lookup yields CDR1 SGHDN and CDR2 FVKESK. CDR3 length: 11 residues. V was pared by 4 bases and J by 4 bases, with 3 bases between. CDR3 loop: CASSLADTQYF. DNA for the CDR3: TGTGCCAGCAGCCTAGCAGATACGCAGTATTTT.

This clone has a single count. This chain links TRBV5-1 with TRBJ2-7, with a possible D match to TRBD1 (5 bases). CDR3 size: 15 residues. V was pared by 0 bases and J by 1 base, with 11 bases between. Germline loops: CDR1 SGHRS, CDR2 YFSETQ. This chain's CDR3 is CASSLGQGTSYEQYV. The CDR3 DNA is TGCGCCAGCAGCTTGGGTCAGGGAACTTCCTACGAGCAGTACGTC.

The chain joins TRBV13 to TRBJ1-2; unclear D gene. CDR3 length: 12 residues. CDR1 is PRHDT and CDR2 is FYEKMQ in the germline V gene (reference sequence). The V end lost 0 bases, the J end lost 7 bases, and 6 bases lay between the germline ends. CDR3 loop: CASSLGPSGYTF. In DNA form, the CDR3 reads TGTGCCAGCAGCTTAGGACCGAGTGGCTACACCTTC.

The J gene is TRBJ2-3, the V gene TRBV2, with 8 positions matching TRBD2. CDR1 and CDR2 (germline): SNHLY, FYNNEI. Trimming at V came to 9 bases and at J to 10 bases, leaving 12 bases not matched to a gene. The CDR3 runs to 13 residues. In DNA form, the CDR3 reads TGTGCCAGTCCGCGGACGGCGGGAGGAGCGCAGTATTTT. This encodes CASPRTAGGAQYF.

J is TRBJ2-6 and V is TRBV11-2; the match to TRBD1 covers 9 bases. Unmatched junction bases numbered 12, after V lost 5 bases and J lost 1 base. Germline V CDR1 and CDR2: SGHAT, FQNNGV. CDR3 length: 19 residues. CDR3 in amino acids: CASSPGTGKSRSGANVLTF. In nucleotides, the CDR3 is TGTGCCAGCAGCCCCGGGACAGGGAAAAGTAGGTCTGGGGCCAACGTCCTGACTTTC.

The table lists this clone with a few counts. The chain employs TRBV7-3 and TRBJ2-1; 8 positions match TRBD2. Germline loops: CDR1 SGHTA, CDR2 FQGTGA. The CDR3 is 16 amino acids. V was clipped by 5 bases and J by 0 bases; unmatched bases: 6. The CDR3 sequence is CASSMSGGGSYNEQFF. The CDR3 DNA sequence: TGTGCCAGCAGCATGTCGGGGGGGGGCTCCTACAATGAGCAGTTCTTC. Looking up the rest from reference TRBV7-3 and TRBJ2-1 gives the full variable domain: GAGVSQTPSNKVTEKGKYVELRCDPISGHTALYWYRQSLGQGPEFLIYFQGTGAADDSGLPNDRFFAVRPEGSVSTLKIQRTERGDSAVYLCASSMSGGGSYNEQFFGPGTRLTVL.

This chain uses TRBV30 with TRBJ2-3, with D possibly TRBD1 on 5 matching bases. In germline, CDR1 is GTSNPN, CDR2 SVGIG (reference sequence). The CDR3 runs 13 residues. Between the trimmed V and J ends, which lost 4 bases and 5 bases, there was a span of 13 bases. The CDR3 loop reads CAWTGREGDTQYF. In nucleotides, the CDR3 is TGTGCCTGGACTGGCAGGGAAGGAGATACGCAGTATTTT.

The V gene is TRBV30, the J gene TRBJ1-3; a possible D gene is TRBD1 (5 bases). The CDR3 is made up of 15 amino acids. Germline values: CDR1 GTSNPN, CDR2 SVGIG (reference sequence). The V end was cut by 2 bases, the J end by 0 bases, with 11 bases between. CDR3 bases: TGTGCCTGGAGTAGGGGTTTGAGCTCTGGAAACACCATATATTTT. It translates to CAWSRGLSSGNTIYF.

The chain couples TRBV10-3 to TRBJ2-1; tentatively, D is TRBD2 (5 bases). V was pared by 2 bases and J by 0 bases, with 5 bases between. The CDR3 is 14 residues long. The V gene's germline CDR1 is ENHRY and CDR2 SYGVKD. The CDR3: CAISEGSSYNEQFF. The CDR3 DNA reads as TGTGCCATCAGTGAGGGGAGCTCCTACAATGAGCAGTTCTTC.

This clone was counted a single time. The rearrangement links TRBV16 to TRBJ1-4; 7 bases match TRBD1. The CDR3 contains 13 residues. CDR1 is KGHSY and CDR2 is FQNENV in the germline V gene. V shed 4 bases, J shed 7 bases, and the junction held 3 bases outside the gene matches. The CDR3 DNA reads TGTGCCAGCAGCCGCGGGACAGCTGAAAAACTGTTTTTT. It encodes CASSRGTAEKLFF.

V and J are TRBV7-2 and TRBJ2-5; tentative D call: TRBD2 (5 bases). CDR1 is SGHTA and CDR2 is FQGNSA in the germline V gene. This CDR3 has 14 residues. Trimming stripped 5 bases from V and 2 bases from J, with 12 bases between. Here the CDR3 reads CASSPYGGQETQYF. CDR3 sequence (DNA): TGTGCCAGCAGCCCCTACGGCGGGCAAGAGACCCAGTACTTC.

This clone was detected only once. This chain links TRBV7-6 with TRBJ2-2; no firm D call. The V gene lost 3 bases and the J gene lost 6 bases, with 5 bases spanning the gap. This CDR3 comprises 12 residues. The germline V gene encodes CDR1 SGHVS and CDR2 FNYEAQ. CDR3 amino acids: CASSLESGELFF. The CDR3 DNA follows: TGTGCCAGCAGCTTGGAGTCCGGGGAGCTGTTTTTT. Filled out from reference TRBV7-6 and TRBJ2-2, the complete variable domain reads GAGVSQSPRYKVTKRGQDVALRCDPISGHVSLYWYRQALGQGPEFLTYFNYEAQQDKSGLPNDRFSAERPEGSISTLTIQRTEQRDSAMYRCASSLESGELFFGEGSRLTVL.

This clone was observed a few times. The chain combines TRBV5-1 with TRBJ2-1; 10 bases agree with TRBD2. In germline, CDR1 is SGHRS, CDR2 YFSETQ. V was pared by 4 bases and J by 6 bases, with 13 bases of the junction left unmatched. The CDR3 runs to 17 residues. In DNA form, the CDR3 reads TGCGCCAGCAGCCCTAGGGGGCTAGCGGGAGTAGGCAATGAGCAGTTCTTC. It is translated as CASSPRGLAGVGNEQFF.

V and J are TRBV6-5 and TRBJ2-1; the match to TRBD2 covers 14 bases. The CDR3 is 15 amino acids. V shed 7 bases, J shed 7 bases, and the junction held 6 bases outside the gene matches. Germline CDR1 and CDR2: MNHEY and SVGAGI. The CDR3 reads CASTDGTSGRNEQFF. The CDR3 coding sequence is TGTGCCAGCACCGACGGGACTAGCGGGAGAAATGAGCAGTTCTTC.